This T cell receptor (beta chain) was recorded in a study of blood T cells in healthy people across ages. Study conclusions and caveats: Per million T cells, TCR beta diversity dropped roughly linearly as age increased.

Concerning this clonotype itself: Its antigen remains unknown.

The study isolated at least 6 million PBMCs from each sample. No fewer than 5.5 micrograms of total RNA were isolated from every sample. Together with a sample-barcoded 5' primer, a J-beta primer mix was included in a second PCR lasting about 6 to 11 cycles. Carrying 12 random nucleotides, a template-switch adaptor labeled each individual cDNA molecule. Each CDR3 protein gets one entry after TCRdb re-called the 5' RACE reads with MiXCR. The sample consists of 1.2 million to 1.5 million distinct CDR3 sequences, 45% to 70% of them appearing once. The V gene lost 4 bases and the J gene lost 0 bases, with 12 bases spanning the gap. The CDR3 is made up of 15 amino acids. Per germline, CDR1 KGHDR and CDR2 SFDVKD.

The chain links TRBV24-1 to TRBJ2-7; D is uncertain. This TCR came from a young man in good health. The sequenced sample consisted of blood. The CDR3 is CATSEQTWSSYEQYF. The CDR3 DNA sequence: TGTGCCACCAGTGAGCAGACTTGGTCCTCCTACGAGCAGTACTTC.